This TCR beta chain originates from a study of shared clonotypes between healthy human individuals. CD45RO negativity and positive selection for CCR7 defined naive CD8 cells, a population that excluded terminally differentiated effector memory CD45RA+ cells. TCRdb keeps only in-frame clones here, not all; method: immunoSEQ multiplex PCR. Of 2 million to 2.5 million clones listed, approximately 94% are singletons. The V gene lost 1 base and the J gene lost 5 bases, with 17 bases spanning the gap. Germline-derived CDR1 and CDR2 are SEHNR and FQNEAQ (reference sequence). This CDR3 region has 16 residues.

The clonotype originates from a man aged 18 to 29 in good health. Some clones in this sample may be carry-over from other donors' samples. Sequenced sample: naive CD8+ T cells from PBMCs. The J gene is TRBJ2-5, the V gene TRBV7-9; D might be TRBD2 (5 bases). The CDR3 DNA sequence: TGTGCCAGCAGCTTAGGTGTGAGAGGGCTGAAGGAGACCCAGTACTTC. It is translated as CASSLGVRGLKETQYF.